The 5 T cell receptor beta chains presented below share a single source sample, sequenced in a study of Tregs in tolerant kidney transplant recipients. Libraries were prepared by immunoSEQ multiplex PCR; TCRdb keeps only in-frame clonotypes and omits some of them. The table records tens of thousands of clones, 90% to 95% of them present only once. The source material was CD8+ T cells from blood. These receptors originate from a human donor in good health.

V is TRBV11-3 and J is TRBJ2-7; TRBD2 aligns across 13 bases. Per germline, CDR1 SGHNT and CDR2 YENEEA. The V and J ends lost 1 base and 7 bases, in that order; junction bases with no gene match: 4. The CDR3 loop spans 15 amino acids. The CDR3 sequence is CASSLGGLAGTEQYF. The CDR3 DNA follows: TGTGCCAGCAGCTTAGGGGGACTAGCGGGGACAGAGCAGTACTTC.

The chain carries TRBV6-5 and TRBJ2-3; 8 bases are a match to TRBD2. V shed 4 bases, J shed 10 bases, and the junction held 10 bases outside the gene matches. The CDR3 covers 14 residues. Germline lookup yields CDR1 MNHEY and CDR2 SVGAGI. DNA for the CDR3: TGTGCCAGCAGTTCATGGCTAGCGGGTCTCCCGCAGTATTTT. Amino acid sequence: CASSSWLAGLPQYF.

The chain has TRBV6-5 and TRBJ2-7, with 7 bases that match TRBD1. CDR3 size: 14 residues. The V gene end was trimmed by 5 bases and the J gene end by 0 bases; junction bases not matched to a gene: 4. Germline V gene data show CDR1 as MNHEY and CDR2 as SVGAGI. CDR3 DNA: TGTGCCAGCAGTACGGGACAGAACTCCTACGAGCAGTACTTC. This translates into CASSTGQNSYEQYF.

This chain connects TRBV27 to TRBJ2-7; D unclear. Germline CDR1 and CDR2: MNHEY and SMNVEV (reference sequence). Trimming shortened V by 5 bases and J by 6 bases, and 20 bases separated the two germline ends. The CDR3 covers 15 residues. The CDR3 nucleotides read TGTGCCAGCAGTCCTTTGACACCTCCTAAGGGCGAGCAGTACTTC. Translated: CASSPLTPPKGEQYF.

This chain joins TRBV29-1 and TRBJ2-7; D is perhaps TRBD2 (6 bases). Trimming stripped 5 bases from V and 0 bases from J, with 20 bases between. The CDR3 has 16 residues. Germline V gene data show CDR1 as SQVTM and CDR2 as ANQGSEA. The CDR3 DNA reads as TGCAGCGTTTCAGGCGGGGCCGGTGGAAGCTCCTACGAGCAGTACTTC. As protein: CSVSGGAGGSSYEQYF.